These T cell receptor beta chains were read from a single sample in a study of siplizumab effects on memory and regulatory T cells. Profiled with immunoSEQ multiplex PCR; TCRdb holds only in-frame clones, not every one. The data contain roughly 120,000 clones, about 94% of them singletons. Sample: non-Treg CD4+ T cells sorted from blood. The receptors here all came from a human donor in good health. The CDR3 runs from the conserved cysteine through the conserved F or W. Each record gives: V gene, D gene, J gene, CDR3 protein, CDR3 DNA. D genes are given only for firm matches.

TRBV7-6	-	TRBJ1-4	CASSSLRGVNGEKLFF	TGTGCCAGCAGCTCGCTGAGGGGAGTCAATGGTGAAAAACTGTTTTTT
TRBV4-2	-	TRBJ2-2	CASSQGPGGDTGELFF	TGTGCCAGCAGCCAAGGCCCCGGGGGCGACACCGGGGAGCTGTTTTTT
TRBV7-3	-	TRBJ2-1	CATAVGRGGNEQFF	TGTGCCACCGCCGTGGGCAGGGGGGGCAATGAGCAGTTCTTC
TRBV21-1	-	TRBJ2-2	CASSKRCGPSWSTGELFF	TGTGCCAGCAGCAAAAGGTGTGGACCATCCTGGAGCACCGGGGAGCTGTTTTTT
TRBV9	-	TRBJ1-2	CASSPPSYNGYTF	TGTGCCAGCAGCCCCCCCAGTTATAATGGCTACACCTTC
TRBV18	-	TRBJ2-3	CASSPNRANTQYF	TGTGCCAGCTCACCAAACAGGGCAAATACGCAGTATTTT
TRBV5-8	-	TRBJ1-5	CASNDRNQPQHF	TGTGCCAGCAACGACCGTAATCAGCCCCAGCATTTT
TRBV19	-	TRBJ2-7	CASSITNYEQYF	TGTGCCAGTAGTATAACCAACTACGAGCAGTACTTC
TRBV12-5	-	TRBJ2-1	CASGSPGGPSVEQFF	TGTGCTAGTGGTTCCCCCGGGGGGCCGTCAGTGGAGCAGTTCTTC
TRBV18	-	TRBJ1-1	CASSPNRDSNTEAFF	TGTGCCAGCTCACCAAACAGAGACTCGAACACTGAAGCTTTCTTT
TRBV18	TRBD1	TRBJ2-7	CASSTGQGLYYEQYF	TGTGCCAGCTCAACAGGACAGGGATTGTACTACGAGCAGTACTTC
TRBV2	-	TRBJ2-1	CASLGNEQFF	TGTGCCAGTCTAGGCAATGAGCAGTTCTTC